This T cell receptor (beta chain) was obtained from a study of post-analysis software for immune sequencing data. Study information: Recorded subtypes: relapsing-remitting, secondary progressive, progressive-relapsing; some patients unannotated. General study points: Included in a set of about 5 TRBV segments more frequent in patients than controls were TRBV5-6, TRBV5-1 and TRBV20-1. Controls' normalized Chao1 diversity significantly exceeded that of multiple sclerosis patients. By F measure, strong co-clustering occurred among samples prepared in the same batch.

About this clonotype: As yet, its antigen is unknown.

cDNA libraries for TCR beta contained unique molecular identifiers. cDNA molecules numbering around 450,000 came from roughly 1 to 10 million T cells. TCRdb independently ran MiXCR on the PCR reads; one entry per CDR3 protein. Here the sample spans about 820,000 distinct CDR3 sequences, approximately 53% being singletons. V lost 5 bases to trimming and J lost 5 bases, with 20 bases between them. CDR1 is SGDLS and CDR2 is YYNGEE in the germline V gene. This CDR3 has 15 amino acids. This chain connects TRBV9 to TRBJ2-7, with D maybe TRBD2 (5 bases). The TCR was taken from a girl aged 5-17 years with multiple sclerosis. Sequenced: blood. In DNA, the CDR3 is TGTGCCAGCAGATCGAGGGAGCTATTCTTCCACGAGCAGTACTTC. Residues: CASRSRELFFHEQYF.